This T cell receptor beta chain was captured by sequencing in a study of T cells in Graves' hyperthyroidism and ophthalmopathy. Findings and limits, study-wide: Researchers found most expanded thyroid clonotypes above 0.001 in blood as well.

There are a few counts of this clonotype. Its antigen remains unidentified. Researchers amplified the TCR beta CDR3 regions from RNA transcripts. In the first-round RT-PCR of the TCR CDR3, the HTBI primer set was used. A single record per CDR3 protein comes from TCRdb applying MiXCR to the multiplex PCR reads. The sample shows fewer than 550,000 distinct CDR3 sequences, roughly a quarter of them seen only once. This CDR3 has 16 residues. Germline V gives CDR1 DFQATT, CDR2 SNEGSKA (reference sequence). V lost 0 bases to trimming and J lost 2 bases, with 16 bases between them. The source is a woman in her thirties with Graves' ophthalmopathy. Sequences were obtained from blood. This chain uses TRBV20-1 with TRBJ2-5, with D possibly matching TRBD2 (6 bases). CDR3 sequence: CSARDLIAEVQETQYF. CDR3 in DNA: TGCAGTGCTAGAGATCTGATAGCGGAGGTGCAAGAGACCCAGTACTTC.